This TCR beta chain was identified during a study of T cell responses to AZD1222 COVID-19 vaccine. Some clones are missing from TCRdb's copy, which holds only in-frame ones; the method was immunoSEQ multiplex PCR. The data hold roughly 80,000 clones, with about 88% observed a single time. In the case of this clone: Its antigen remains unidentified.

Trimming stripped 4 bases from V and 6 bases from J, with 14 bases between. Germline loops: CDR1 SGHNT, CDR2 YYREEE (reference sequence). This CDR3 has 13 amino acids. Study observations and caveats: Most donors were white British, females outnumbered males, and clonal diversity was possibly underestimated.

The V and J genes are TRBV5-4 and TRBJ2-7; D is possibly TRBD2 (5 bases). This TCR came from an adult in good health. Sequenced here: peripheral blood, sampled on day 0 of AZD1222 vaccination. This CDR3 reads CASSKDSLAEQYF. For the CDR3, the DNA is TGTGCCAGCAGCAAAGACTCGCTAGCCGAGCAGTACTTC. Together with reference TRBV5-4 and TRBJ2-7, the CDR3 gives the full variable domain: ETGVTQSPTHLIKTRGQQVTLRCSSQSGHNTVSWYQQALGQGPQFIFQYYREEENGRGNFPPRFSGLQFPNYSSELNVNALELDDSALYLCASSKDSLAEQYFGPGTRLTVT.